This T cell receptor (beta chain) was observed in a study of regulatory T cells in long-lasting Graves disease (dated by TCRdb to about 2021). Broadly, across the study: Patients with newly diagnosed Graves' disease had been on antithyroid drugs for under 3 months. This study used TCR sequencing and RNA sequencing of peripheral blood to compare persistent Graves' disease patients against newly diagnosed Graves' disease patients. The study took place in China and was registered as a clinical trial. A total of about 35 samples underwent TCR sequencing, from about 13 patients with persistent Graves' disease and 20 or so patients with newly diagnosed Graves' disease.

Read against the paper, the sample's time point label means: newly diagnosed GD, antithyroid drugs for less than 3 months. For both TCR sequencing and RNA sequencing, RNA was extracted from PBMCs using TRIzol. Graves' disease was diagnosed according to American Thyroid Association guidelines. The patients came from an endocrinology department in Xi'an, China. From each patient, about 8.9 milliliters of peripheral blood was collected into an EDTA anticoagulant tube. Ficoll Paque Plus density gradient separation was used to isolate PBMCs, and no further T cell sorting was performed. An Agilent 2100 Bioanalyzer and agarose gel were used to assess RNA quality, and a NanoDrop 2000 was used to measure RNA concentration. CDR1 and CDR2 were assigned from the germline V gene as SNHLY and FYNNEI. Including the terminal cysteine and phenylalanine, the CDR3 comprises 13 residues. This entry keeps only the CDR3 DNA: 39 bases, framed from base 1. Trimming takes 7 bases from V and 3 bases from J, and the germline ends sit 13 bases apart.

The library was prepared using multiplex PCR. The instrument given in TCRdb is Illumina HiSeq 4000. To build TCR beta libraries, CDR3 regions were amplified by Arm-PCR using iRepertoire HTBI primers. Gel purification was performed on PCR products prior to sequencing. As for the original processing: Gene usage analysis of CDR3 amino acid clonotypes relied on the roughly 64 TRBV and 12 to 15 TRBJ segments identified across samples. Filtered high-quality paired reads were merged into contigs using COPE and FqMerger. Contigs were aligned with BLAST to IMGT TRBV, TRBD and TRBJ reference genes, and CDR3 was defined per IMGT. Clonotypes above 0.1% frequency were classified as highly expanded clones. Shannon entropy was used to measure repertoire diversity, and the Gini coefficient was used to measure V-J evenness. A clonotype was considered public if more than one individual shared it. The raw public reads went through TCRdb reprocessing: fastp at Q25, MiXCR clone calling, in-frame beta chains kept. Every CDR3 protein is listed once, alongside the most common genes and DNA of its rows. The V and J calls shown here were made by TCRdb, not taken from the authors' results. This sample gives some 370,000 distinct CDR3 sequences in total; 12% of them show up just once. Approximately 20% of the sample is in the top ten clones.

This clonotype was seen ten or more times. The specificity of this receptor is unknown. No base-level quality is on record; no much larger clone is a single base apart. Study-wide conclusions, independent of this receptor: Lower TCR Shannon entropy and fewer highly expanded clones were observed in persistent Graves' disease patients than in newly diagnosed patients, which suggested clonal expansion. Preferential use of TRBV28, TRBJ1-2 and TRBJ2-5 was observed in persistent disease, whereas TRBV20-1 and TRBJ2-1 were favored in newly diagnosed disease. Because the primary lesion, thyroid tissue, could not be accessed, the study looked at peripheral blood alone. The small sample size was acknowledged by the authors as a limitation that may reduce accuracy. Only the TCR beta chain was sequenced and analyzed. Patients with persistent disease shared more public clonotypes (fewer than 3,000) than newly diagnosed patients did (approximately 970).

These data are also associated with another study on T cells in Graves' hyperthyroidism and ophthalmopathy. The second study reports: Graves' hyperthyroidism was defined as stable when no progression to ophthalmopathy occurred over 18 months of follow-up. Hyperthyroidism patients were newly diagnosed, with disease duration under 2 months, and aged 18 to 65 years. The study excluded patients with uncontrolled infections, other autoimmune diseases, pregnancy or lactation. Diagnoses were established on the basis of clinical symptoms, serum thyroxine and TRAb, thyroid ultrasound, and orbital computed tomography. For the first round of RT-PCR on the TCR CDR3, the HTBI primer set was used together with the Qiagen OneStep RT-PCR kit. Most expanded thyroid clonotypes (frequency above 0.001) were also found in blood, which suggests that blood repertoires may mirror thyroid immune responses. A model built on a 13 V-J signature distinguished ophthalmopathy from stable hyperthyroidism, reaching roughly 88% sensitivity and around 81% specificity in cross-validation and 80%/75% in testing. During validation, the model predicted progression to ophthalmopathy a median of approximately six months ahead of onset, with roughly 65% sensitivity and 72.22% specificity. A discovery cohort of roughly 100 patients, about 40 with Graves' ophthalmopathy and about 58 with stable Graves' hyperthyroidism, was used to find distinguishing TCR V-J signatures. Prospective prediction of ophthalmopathy was tested in an independent validation cohort consisting of some 18 hyperthyroidism patients and 15 or so patients who later progressed to ophthalmopathy. The roughly 100 discovery patients were divided at random into training and test sets in a 7:3 ratio. In addition, the study compared T-cell repertoires in thyroid tissue and in blood from several Graves' hyperthyroidism patients. Following sampling, methimazole starting at 30 mg daily was given to hyperthyroidism patients, and high-dose intravenous methylprednisolone was given to ophthalmopathy patients. Libraries were constructed in a second round of multiplex PCR, after which size selection and purification were performed. Sequencing of the libraries was done on an Illumina HiSeq2000 using paired-end 100 bp reads. Raw data were processed with SOAPnuke, discarding reads with adapters, uncalled bases, mean Phred below 15, or no exact constant-primer or identifier match. High-quality paired reads were merged using COPE v1.2.5, and each unique nucleotide sequence was defined as a clonotype. MiTCR v1.1 was used to align clonotypes to the IMGT TRBV, TRBD and TRBJ reference segments. Only V-J combinations with frequency above 0.0001, covering 99.2% of repertoires, were analysed. A TCS score was defined as the ratio of F50 (clonal expansion) to E x V (chaos), with BLOSUM62-based TCRdist applied between CDR3 peptides within each V-J. Welch's t-statistics and random forest reduced around 550 V-J features to roughly 13, which were used in a naive Bayes classifier (R e1071). No statistical method was used to fix the sample size in advance, and group allocation was not hidden from the investigators. According to the paper, TCR Vbeta CDR3 sequencing was carried out on about 140 peripheral blood samples, which came from fewer than 50 ophthalmopathy, 75 to 80 hyperthyroidism and some 17 progressor patients.

The source is a woman aged 18-35 years with Graves disease. Donor details come from another sample of the same person, matched by shared clones. The V and J genes are TRBV2 and TRBJ2-7, with an unclear D gene assignment. Source: peripheral blood mononuclear cells (PBMCs), taken at new diagnosis, from a patient treated with antithyroid drugs. The CDR3 has the sequence CASKATWGYEQYF. The bases are TGTGCCAGCAAGGCCACCTGGGGCTACGAGCAGTACTTC.